The next 15 T cell receptor beta chains were all read from a single sample in a study of HIV-infected children after antiretroviral therapy interruption. Treatment reported: PENTA 11 planned treatment interruption arm or continuous ART arm. A 3' RACE protocol on RNA, with unique molecular identifiers, produced the TCR library. TCRdb re-analysed the 3' RACE reads in MiXCR, keeping a single row per CDR3 protein. The sample shows about 89,000 distinct CDR3 sequences, about 6.9% of them seen only once. Sequences were derived from CD45RA+ CD4+ T cells from PBMCs, pooled from several time points, sampled from a donor given antiretroviral therapy, either interrupted or continuous. Subset: naive CD4+ CD45RA+ CD45RO- T cells. These TCRs come from a pool of human donors with HIV.

This clonotype was seen a few times. The chain links TRBV12-3 or TRBV12-4 to TRBJ2-3, with D perhaps given as TRBD1 or TRBD2 (5 bases each). V lost 0 bases to trimming and J lost 3 bases, with 10 bases between them. CDR3 length: 15 amino acids. CDR3 region: CASSLAGDITDTQYF. CDR3 sequence (DNA): TGTGCCAGCAGTTTAGCGGGGGATATTACAGATACGCAGTATTTT.

This clonotype was picked up many times. V is TRBV5-1 and J is TRBJ2-3; no definite D call. V was cut by 0 bases and J by 6 bases, with 5 bases left in between. This CDR3 contains 12 residues. Germline CDR1 reads SGHRS; CDR2 reads YFSETQ. DNA for the CDR3: TGCGCCAGCAGCTTGGGTGTCGATACGCAGTATTTT. This encodes CASSLGVDTQYF.

This clonotype was observed at least ten times. The chain uses TRBV20-1 and TRBJ1-1, with D possibly being TRBD1 (5 bases). The V gene's germline CDR1 is DFQATT and CDR2 SNEGSKA (reference sequence). This CDR3 region has 13 residues. Trimming removed 5 bases at V and 4 bases at J, with 14 bases between. For the CDR3, the DNA is TGCAGTGCTGCTGGGGGTCGGGGCACTGAAGCTTTCTTT. This encodes CSAAGGRGTEAFF.

In its sample, this clonotype was seen a few times. The chain uses TRBV5-4 and TRBJ2-6; a possible D gene is TRBD1 (6 bases). Between the trimmed V and J ends, which lost 0 bases and 15 bases, there was a span of 7 bases. Germline V lookup: CDR1 SGHNT, CDR2 YYREEE (reference sequence). CDR3 length equals 11 residues. CDR3 sequence: CASSLGGPLTF. CDR3 DNA: TGTGCCAGCAGCTTGGGGGGGCCCCTGACTTTC.

The V gene is TRBV5-4, the J gene TRBJ2-1, with no clear D. This CDR3 spans 17 amino acids. The germline V gene has CDR1 SGHNT and CDR2 YYREEE (reference sequence). The V end was cut by 0 bases, the J end by 1 base, with 14 bases between. CDR3 sequence: CASSLVLGERSYNEQFF. CDR3 DNA sequence: TGTGCCAGCAGCTTGGTTTTAGGAGAACGGTCCTACAATGAGCAGTTCTTC.

This clonotype turned up a few times. The V gene is TRBV10-3, the J gene TRBJ2-1; D is unclear. The CDR3 length is 13 residues. Deletions cut 5 bases from V and 6 bases from J, with 11 bases between. Germline loops: CDR1 ENHRY, CDR2 SYGVKD. CDR3 loop: CAISSDRANEQFF. As DNA, the CDR3 is TGTGCCATCAGTTCGGACCGGGCCAATGAGCAGTTCTTC.

At least ten counts were recorded for this clonotype. The chain is built from TRBV3-1 and TRBJ2-1, with 9 bases lining up with TRBD2. The CDR3 length is 14 residues. The ends lost 3 bases at V and 6 bases at J; junction bases unmatched: 3. Germline loops: CDR1 LGHDT, CDR2 YNNKEL (reference sequence). The CDR3 loop reads CASSHLTSGNEQFF. The CDR3 DNA reads TGTGCCAGCAGCCACTTGACTAGCGGCAATGAGCAGTTCTTC.

This clonotype was detected ten times or more. The J gene is TRBJ2-3, the V gene TRBV9, with D unresolved. The CDR3 sequence is 17 residues long. Germline V gives CDR1 SGDLS, CDR2 YYNGEE. The V gene lost 4 bases and the J gene lost 0 bases, with 18 bases spanning the gap. This CDR3 reads CASSYNRWETSTDTQYF. The DNA for the CDR3 is TGTGCCAGCAGCTACAACAGATGGGAAACTAGCACAGATACGCAGTATTTT.

This clonotype has ten or more counts. The chain combines TRBV12-5 with TRBJ2-3, with 8 bases that match TRBD2. V lost 3 bases, J lost 3 bases, and 17 bases stayed unmatched. From germline, CDR1 is LGHNT and CDR2 FRNRAP. The CDR3 sequence is 19 residues long. CDR3 loop: CASGFASSGGAETTDTQYF. The CDR3, as DNA: TGTGCTAGTGGTTTTGCGTCCTCCGGGGGGGCCGAAACGACAGATACGCAGTATTTT.

This clonotype was observed a handful of times. The V call is TRBV30, the J call TRBJ1-6, with D uncertain. CDR3 length: 13 residues. The germline V gene has CDR1 GTSNPN and CDR2 SVGIG (reference sequence). Trimming removed 3 bases at V and 6 bases at J, with 9 bases between. CDR3 nucleotides: TGTGCCTGGAGCCCCAGGATTAATTCACCCCTCCACTTT. The encoded protein is CAWSPRINSPLHF.

This clonotype was observed at least ten times. The rearrangement joins TRBV9 to TRBJ2-5; 10 nucleotides match TRBD1. Germline V gene lookup returns CDR1 SGDLS and CDR2 YYNGEE. After removal of 0 bases from V and 5 bases from J, the junction contained 10 bases not matched to a gene. The CDR3 length is 17 residues. CDR3 DNA: TGTGCCAGCAGCGTAGCTACTGGAGACAGGGGGCCTGAGACCCAGTACTTC. Protein sequence: CASSVATGDRGPETQYF. Full variable domain (missing parts from reference TRBV9 and TRBJ2-5): DSGVTQTPKHLITATGQRVTLRCSPRSGDLSVYWYQQSLDQGLQFLIQYYNGEERAKGNILERFSAQQFPDLHSELNLSSLELGDSALYFCASSVATGDRGPETQYFGPGTRLLVL.

This clonotype was counted between two and nine times. This chain connects TRBV2 to TRBJ2-2; D remains ambiguous. The germline V and J ends were trimmed by 1 base and 0 bases, with 6 bases remaining between them. Germline loops: CDR1 SNHLY, CDR2 FYNNEI. The CDR3 spans 15 residues. The CDR3 loop reads CASSEVRTNTGELFF. CDR3 DNA sequence: TGTGCCAGCAGTGAAGTCAGGACGAACACCGGGGAGCTGTTTTTT.

This clonotype was counted ten times or more. This chain uses TRBV2 with TRBJ2-7; a possible D gene is TRBD1 (6 bases). The CDR3 length is 12 residues. V lost 4 bases, J lost 3 bases, and 7 bases lay in between. Germline loops: CDR1 SNHLY, CDR2 FYNNEI. CDR3 sequence reads: CASSVQGYEQYF. The CDR3 region has the DNA TGTGCCAGCAGTGTACAGGGCTACGAGCAGTACTTC.

This clonotype was seen at least ten times. The CDR3: CASSLVAVTGEQYF. CDR3 nucleotides: TGTGCCAGCAGCTTAGTCGCAGTAACGGGAGAGCAGTACTTC. The V gene is TRBV7-9, the J gene TRBJ2-7; tentative D call: TRBD2 (5 bases). The CDR3 extends over 14 amino acids. The V end was cut by 1 base, the J end by 7 bases, with 14 bases between. In germline, CDR1 is SEHNR, CDR2 FQNEAQ (reference sequence).

This clonotype was seen a few times. J is TRBJ1-5 and V is TRBV19; 10 bases agree with TRBD1. The J segment lost 5 bases and the V segment lost 5 bases, leaving 9 bases of the junction unmatched. Germline assignment: CDR1 LNHDA and CDR2 SQIVND (reference sequence). The length of the CDR3 is 16 residues. The CDR3 spells CASSAPGQGMDQPQHF. CDR3 sequence (DNA): TGTGCCAGTAGTGCCCCGGGACAGGGGATGGATCAGCCCCAGCATTTT.